This T cell receptor beta chain appears in the sequencing data of a study of blood T cell repertoires in COVID-19. TCRdb's table, derived via immunoSEQ multiplex PCR, lists solely in-frame clones and lacks some. The data contain tens of thousands of clones, roughly four fifths of them seen just once; the ten biggest clones take up around 4.3%. Per the germline V gene, CDR1 is SEHNR and CDR2 is FQNEAQ (reference sequence). Deletions cut 5 bases from V and 5 bases from J, with 19 bases between. There are 16 residues in the CDR3. This TCR was recovered from an older woman with acute or convalescent COVID-19. V gene TRBV7-9 combines with J gene TRBJ1-3; a possible D gene is TRBD1 (6 bases). Sequencing input: peripheral blood. The CDR3 is CASSHISGARRNTIYF. CDR3 in DNA: TGTGCCAGCAGCCACATCTCAGGGGCTCGTCGAAACACCATATATTTT.